One T cell receptor beta chain is described in this entry. Its cognate antigen is unknown. This sample was taken from a study of CD8+ T cells in alopecia areata. Study-level points and caveats: In scalp and blood, many expanded lesional clones persisted during tofacitinib. Alopecia totalis/universalis scalp especially showed more expanded CD8+ clones than normal scalp. Because of a solitary nonresponder, the connection of baseline CD8+ expansion to response stays uncertain.

The treatment: oral pan-JAK inhibitor, 5-10 mg twice daily. The authors extracted RNA and reverse transcribed it into cDNA as the sequencing template. Sequenced by immunoSEQ multiplex PCR; TCRdb stores in-frame clones only, minus some. The sample contains roughly 70,000 clones, over 25% of which appear only once. The receptor was derived from a human donor with alopecia areata. Material: CD8+ T cells sorted from blood, obtained at week 4, from a patient treated with tofacitinib.

CDR3 protein: CSVFTAGGSLFF. CDR3 DNA: TGCAGCGTTTTCACAGCCGGCGGGAGCTTGTTCTTC. The chain combines TRBV29-1 with TRBJ2-1; 7 nucleotides match TRBD2. Germline CDR1 is SQVTM and CDR2 is ANQGSEA. J lost 15 bases, V lost 5 bases, and 13 bases had no gene match. The CDR3 length is 12 residues.